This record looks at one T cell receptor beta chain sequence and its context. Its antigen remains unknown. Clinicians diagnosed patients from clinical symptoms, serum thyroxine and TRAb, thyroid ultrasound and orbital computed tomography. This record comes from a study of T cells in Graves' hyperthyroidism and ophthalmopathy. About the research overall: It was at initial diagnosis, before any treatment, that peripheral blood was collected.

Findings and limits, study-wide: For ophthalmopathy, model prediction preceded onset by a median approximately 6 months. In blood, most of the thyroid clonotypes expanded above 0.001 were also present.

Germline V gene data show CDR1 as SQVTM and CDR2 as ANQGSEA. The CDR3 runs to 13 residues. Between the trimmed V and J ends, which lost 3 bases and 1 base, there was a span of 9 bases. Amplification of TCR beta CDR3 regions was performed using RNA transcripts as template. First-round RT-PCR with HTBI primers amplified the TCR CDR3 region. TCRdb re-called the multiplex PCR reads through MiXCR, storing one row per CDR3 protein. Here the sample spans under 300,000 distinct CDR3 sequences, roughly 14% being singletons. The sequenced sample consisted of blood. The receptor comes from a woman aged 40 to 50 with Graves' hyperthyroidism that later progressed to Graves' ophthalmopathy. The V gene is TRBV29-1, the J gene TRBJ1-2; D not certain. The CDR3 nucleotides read TGCAGCGTTGAGAACACGGATAACTATGGCTACACCTTC. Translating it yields CSVENTDNYGYTF.